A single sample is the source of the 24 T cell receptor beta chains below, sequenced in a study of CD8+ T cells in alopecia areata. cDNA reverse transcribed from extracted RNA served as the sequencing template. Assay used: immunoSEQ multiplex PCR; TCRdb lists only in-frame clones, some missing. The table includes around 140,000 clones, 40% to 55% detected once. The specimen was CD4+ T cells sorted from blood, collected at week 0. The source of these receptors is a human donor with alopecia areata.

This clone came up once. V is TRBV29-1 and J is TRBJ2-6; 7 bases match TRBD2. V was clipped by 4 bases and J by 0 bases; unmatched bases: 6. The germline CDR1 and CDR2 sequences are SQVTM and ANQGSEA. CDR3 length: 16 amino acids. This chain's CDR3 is CSVGGSPSSGANVLTF. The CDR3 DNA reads TGCAGCGTTGGCGGGAGCCCAAGCTCTGGGGCCAACGTCCTGACTTTC.

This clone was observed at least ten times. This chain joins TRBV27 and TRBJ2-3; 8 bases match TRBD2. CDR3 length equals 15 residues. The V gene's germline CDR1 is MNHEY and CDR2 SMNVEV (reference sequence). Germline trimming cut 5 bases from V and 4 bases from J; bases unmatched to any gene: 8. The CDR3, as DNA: TGTGCCAGCAGTAGAGCGGGAGAAGGAGCAGATACGCAGTATTTT. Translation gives CASSRAGEGADTQYF.

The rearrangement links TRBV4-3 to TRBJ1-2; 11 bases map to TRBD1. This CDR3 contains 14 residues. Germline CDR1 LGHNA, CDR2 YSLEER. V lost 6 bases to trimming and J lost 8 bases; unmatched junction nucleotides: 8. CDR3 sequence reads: CASSPARTGGGYTF. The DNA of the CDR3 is TGCGCCAGCAGTCCCGCGAGGACAGGGGGCGGCTACACCTTC.

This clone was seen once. The CDR3 bases are TGCGCCAGCAGCTCCCCCGGGGCAGTCGAAGAGACCCAGTACTTC. Translation: CASSSPGAVEETQYF. The rearrangement uses TRBV5-1 and TRBJ2-5; D is possibly TRBD1 or TRBD2 (5 bases each). V dropped 3 bases and J dropped 3 bases, with 15 bases sitting between them. The CDR3 runs to 15 residues. CDR1 SGHRS and CDR2 YFSETQ come from the germline V gene.

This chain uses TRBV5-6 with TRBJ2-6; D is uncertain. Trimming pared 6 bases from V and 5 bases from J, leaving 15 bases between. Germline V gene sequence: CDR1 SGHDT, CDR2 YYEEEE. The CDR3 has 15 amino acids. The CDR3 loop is CASTPDPLWANVLTF. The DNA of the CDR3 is TGTGCCAGCACCCCAGACCCCCTCTGGGCCAACGTCCTGACTTTC.

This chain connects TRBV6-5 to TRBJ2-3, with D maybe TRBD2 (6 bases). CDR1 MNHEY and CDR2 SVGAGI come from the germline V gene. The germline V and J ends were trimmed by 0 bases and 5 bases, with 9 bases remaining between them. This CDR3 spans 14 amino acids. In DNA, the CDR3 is TGTGCCAGCAGTTACTCGAACGGGGGAGATACGCAGTATTTT. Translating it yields CASSYSNGGDTQYF.

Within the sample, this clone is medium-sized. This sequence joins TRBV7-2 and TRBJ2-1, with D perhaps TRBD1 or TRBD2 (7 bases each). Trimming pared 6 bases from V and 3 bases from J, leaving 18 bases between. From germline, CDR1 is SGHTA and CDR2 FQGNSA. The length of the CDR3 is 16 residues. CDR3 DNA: TGTGCCAGCAGTTATCGGTCAGGGGGGGTCTACAATGAGCAGTTCTTC. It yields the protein CASSYRSGGVYNEQFF.

The CDR3 spells CASSRDPRRGYTF. The CDR3 DNA is TGTGCCAGCAGCCGGGACCCTAGACGGGGCTACACCTTC. The V gene is TRBV27, the J gene TRBJ1-2; D is perhaps TRBD1 (5 bases). V was shortened by 6 bases and J by 8 bases, with 16 bases between the two germline ends. The CDR3 runs to 13 residues. Per germline, CDR1 MNHEY and CDR2 SMNVEV (reference sequence).

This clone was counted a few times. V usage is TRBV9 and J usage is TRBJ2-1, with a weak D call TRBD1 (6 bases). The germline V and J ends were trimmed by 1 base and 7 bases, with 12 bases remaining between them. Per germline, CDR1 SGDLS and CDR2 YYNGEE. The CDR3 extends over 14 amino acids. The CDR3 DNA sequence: TGTGCCAGCAGCGTATCAAGGGGGAGTAATGAGCAGTTCTTC. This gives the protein CASSVSRGSNEQFF.

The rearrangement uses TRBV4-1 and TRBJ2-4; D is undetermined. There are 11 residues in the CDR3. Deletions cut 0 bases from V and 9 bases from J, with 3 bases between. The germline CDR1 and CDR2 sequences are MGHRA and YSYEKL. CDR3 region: CASSQEAIQYF. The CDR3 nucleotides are TGCGCCAGCAGCCAAGAGGCCATTCAGTACTTC.

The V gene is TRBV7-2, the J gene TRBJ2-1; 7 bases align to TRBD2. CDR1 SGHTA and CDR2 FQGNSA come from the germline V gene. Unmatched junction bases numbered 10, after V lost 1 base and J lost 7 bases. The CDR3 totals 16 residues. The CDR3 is CASSLELASGKNEQFF. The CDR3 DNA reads TGTGCCAGCAGCTTAGAGTTAGCTAGCGGAAAGAATGAGCAGTTCTTC.

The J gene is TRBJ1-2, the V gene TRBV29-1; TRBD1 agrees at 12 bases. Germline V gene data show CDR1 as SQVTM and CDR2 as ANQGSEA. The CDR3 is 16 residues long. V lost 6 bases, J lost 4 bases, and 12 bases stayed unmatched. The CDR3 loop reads CSVDTGTGGAGYGYTF. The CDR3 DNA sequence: TGCAGCGTGGATACCGGGACAGGGGGCGCCGGCTATGGCTACACCTTC.

DNA for the CDR3: TGTGCCAGCAGCGTGGACAGGAACTATGGCTACACCTTC. Its translation: CASSVDRNYGYTF. This chain joins TRBV5-4 and TRBJ1-2; 7 nucleotides line up with TRBD1. Germline CDR1 SGHNT, CDR2 YYREEE (reference sequence). The V gene end was trimmed by 4 bases and the J gene end by 2 bases; junction bases not matched to a gene: 2. The CDR3 contains 13 residues. Full variable domain (rest looked up from reference TRBV5-4 and TRBJ1-2): ETGVTQSPTHLIKTRGQQVTLRCSSQSGHNTVSWYQQALGQGPQFIFQYYREEENGRGNFPPRFSGLQFPNYSSELNVNALELDDSALYLCASSVDRNYGYTFGSGTRLTVV.

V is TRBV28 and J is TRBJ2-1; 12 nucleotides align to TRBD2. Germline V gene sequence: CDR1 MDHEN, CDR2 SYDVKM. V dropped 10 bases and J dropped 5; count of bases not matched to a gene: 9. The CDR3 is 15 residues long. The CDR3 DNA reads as TGTGCCAACTCCCAGCGGACTAGCGGGAACAATGAGCAGTTCTTC. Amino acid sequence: CANSQRTSGNNEQFF.

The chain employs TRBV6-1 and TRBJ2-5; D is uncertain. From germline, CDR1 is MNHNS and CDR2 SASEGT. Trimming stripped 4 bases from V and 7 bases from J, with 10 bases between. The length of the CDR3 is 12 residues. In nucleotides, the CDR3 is TGTGCCAGCAGTGCGGACCGGCGGACCCAGTACTTC. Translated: CASSADRRTQYF.

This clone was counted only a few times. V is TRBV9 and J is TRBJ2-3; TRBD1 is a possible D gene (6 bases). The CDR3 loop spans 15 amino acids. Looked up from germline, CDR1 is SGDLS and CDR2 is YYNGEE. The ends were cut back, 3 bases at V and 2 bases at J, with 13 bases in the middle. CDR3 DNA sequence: TGTGCCAGCAGCGCCACAGGGTACCTCACAGATACGCAGTATTTT. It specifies CASSATGYLTDTQYF.

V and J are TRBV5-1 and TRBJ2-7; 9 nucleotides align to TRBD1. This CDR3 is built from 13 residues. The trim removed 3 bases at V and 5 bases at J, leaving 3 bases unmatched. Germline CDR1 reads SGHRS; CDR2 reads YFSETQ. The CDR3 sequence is CASSSGTGNEQYF. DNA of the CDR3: TGCGCCAGCAGCTCCGGGACAGGGAACGAGCAGTACTTC.

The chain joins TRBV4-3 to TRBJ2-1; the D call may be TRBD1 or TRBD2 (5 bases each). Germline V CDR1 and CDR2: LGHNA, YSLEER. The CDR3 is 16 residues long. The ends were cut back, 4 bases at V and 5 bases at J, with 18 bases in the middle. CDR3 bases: TGCGCCAGCAGCCCAATGATGGGGGTGGTGGACAATGAGCAGTTCTTC. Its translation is CASSPMMGVVDNEQFF.

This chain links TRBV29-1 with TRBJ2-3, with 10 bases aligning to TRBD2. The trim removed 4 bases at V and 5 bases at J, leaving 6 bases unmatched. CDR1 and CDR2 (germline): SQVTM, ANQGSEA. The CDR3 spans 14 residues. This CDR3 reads CSVVASGRGDTQYF. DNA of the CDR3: TGCAGCGTTGTTGCTAGCGGGAGAGGAGATACGCAGTATTTT.

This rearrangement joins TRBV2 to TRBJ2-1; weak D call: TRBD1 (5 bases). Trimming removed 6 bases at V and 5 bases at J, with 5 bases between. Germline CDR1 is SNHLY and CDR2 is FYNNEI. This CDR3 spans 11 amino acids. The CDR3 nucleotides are TGTGCCAGCAGCAGGGACAATGAGCAGTTCTTC. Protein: CASSRDNEQFF.

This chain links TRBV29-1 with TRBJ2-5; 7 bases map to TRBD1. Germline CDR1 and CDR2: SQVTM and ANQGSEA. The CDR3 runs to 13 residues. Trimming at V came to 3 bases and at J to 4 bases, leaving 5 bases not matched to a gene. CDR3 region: CSVDSTGRETQYF. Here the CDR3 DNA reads TGCAGCGTTGATTCGACAGGGCGAGAGACCCAGTACTTC. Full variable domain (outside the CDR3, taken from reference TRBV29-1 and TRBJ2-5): SAVISQKPSRDICQRGTSLTIQCQVDSQVTMMFWYRQQPGQSLTLIATANQGSEATYESGFVIDKFPISRPNLTFSTLTVSNMSPEDSSIYLCSVDSTGRETQYFGPGTRLLVL.

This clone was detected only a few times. CDR3 amino acids: CSDSGRGVNEQFF. The DNA for the CDR3 is TGCAGCGATAGCGGGAGGGGGGTCAATGAGCAGTTCTTC. V usage is TRBV29-1 and J usage is TRBJ2-1, with TRBD2 matching 11 bases. V lost 7 bases and J lost 6; bases outside the gene matches: 5. From germline, CDR1 is SQVTM and CDR2 ANQGSEA. The CDR3 sequence is 13 residues long.

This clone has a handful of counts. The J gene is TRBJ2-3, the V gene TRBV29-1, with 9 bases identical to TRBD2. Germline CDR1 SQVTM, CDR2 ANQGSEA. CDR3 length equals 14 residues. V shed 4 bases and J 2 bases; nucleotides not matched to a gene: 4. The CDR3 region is CSVGLAGYTDTQYF. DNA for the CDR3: TGCAGCGTTGGGCTAGCGGGATACACAGATACGCAGTATTTT.

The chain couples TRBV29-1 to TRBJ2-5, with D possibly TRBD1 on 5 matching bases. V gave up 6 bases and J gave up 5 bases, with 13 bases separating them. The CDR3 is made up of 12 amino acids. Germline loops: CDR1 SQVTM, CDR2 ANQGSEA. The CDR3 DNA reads TGCAGCGTAGGCAGGGTGGGGGAGACCCAGTACTTC. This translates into CSVGRVGETQYF.